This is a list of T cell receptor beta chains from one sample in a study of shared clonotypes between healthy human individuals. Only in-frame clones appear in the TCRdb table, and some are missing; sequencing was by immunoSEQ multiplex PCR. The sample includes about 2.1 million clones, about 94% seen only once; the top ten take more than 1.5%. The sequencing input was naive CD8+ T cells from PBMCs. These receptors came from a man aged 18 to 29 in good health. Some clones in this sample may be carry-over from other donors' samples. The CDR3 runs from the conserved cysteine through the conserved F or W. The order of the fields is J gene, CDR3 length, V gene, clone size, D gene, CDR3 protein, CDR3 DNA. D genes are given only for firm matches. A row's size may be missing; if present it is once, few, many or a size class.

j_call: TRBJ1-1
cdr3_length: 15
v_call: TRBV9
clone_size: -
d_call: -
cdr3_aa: CASSPRRRMNTEAFF
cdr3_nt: TGTGCCAGCAGCCCACGTCGAAGGATGAACACTGAAGCTTTCTTT

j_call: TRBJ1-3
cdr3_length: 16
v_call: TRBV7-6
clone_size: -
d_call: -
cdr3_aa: CASSLRATLSGNTIYF
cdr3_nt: TGTGCCAGCAGCTTAAGGGCCACGCTCTCTGGAAACACCATATATTTT

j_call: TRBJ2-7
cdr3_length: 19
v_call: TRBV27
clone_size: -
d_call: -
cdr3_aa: CASSLSAWSPAGDSYEQYF
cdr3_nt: TGTGCCAGCAGTTTATCTGCTTGGTCCCCGGCCGGGGACTCCTACGAGCAGTACTTC

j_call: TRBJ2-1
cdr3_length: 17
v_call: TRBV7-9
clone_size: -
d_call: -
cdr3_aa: CASSYVAWGPEDNEQFF
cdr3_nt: TGTGCCAGCAGCTATGTTGCATGGGGGCCAGAGGACAATGAGCAGTTCTTC

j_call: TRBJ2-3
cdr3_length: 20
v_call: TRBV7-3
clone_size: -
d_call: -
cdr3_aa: CASSLTGAPRTVGGIYTQYF
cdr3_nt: TGTGCCAGCAGCTTAACGGGCGCTCCCCGGACAGTTGGGGGGATATATACGCAGTATTTT

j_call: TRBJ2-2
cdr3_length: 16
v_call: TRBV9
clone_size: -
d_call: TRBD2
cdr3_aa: CASSVGPSGSFRELFF
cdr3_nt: TGTGCCAGCAGCGTAGGCCCTAGCGGGAGTTTCCGGGAGCTGTTTTTT

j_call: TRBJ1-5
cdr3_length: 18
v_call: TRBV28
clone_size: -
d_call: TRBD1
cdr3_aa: CASSPHPSDRGGKQPQHF
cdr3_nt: TGTGCCAGCAGTCCCCATCCTTCGGACAGGGGGGGAAAACAGCCCCAGCATTTT

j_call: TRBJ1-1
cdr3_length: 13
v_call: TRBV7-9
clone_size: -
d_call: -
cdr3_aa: CASSPIWQGGAFF
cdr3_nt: TGTGCCAGCAGCCCAATATGGCAGGGTGGAGCTTTCTTT

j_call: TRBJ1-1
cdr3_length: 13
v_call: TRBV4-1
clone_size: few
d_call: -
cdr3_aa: CASSPGENTEAFF
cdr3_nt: TGCGCCAGCAGCCCGGGAGAAAACACTGAAGCTTTCTTT

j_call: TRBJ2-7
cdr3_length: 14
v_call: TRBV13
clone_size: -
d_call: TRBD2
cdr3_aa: CASSLGLASYEQYF
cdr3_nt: TGTGCCAGCAGCTTAGGACTAGCGTCTTACGAGCAGTACTTC

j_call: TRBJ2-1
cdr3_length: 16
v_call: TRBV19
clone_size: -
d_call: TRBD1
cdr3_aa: CASSIGTGGGYNEQFF
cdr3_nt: TGTGCCAGTAGTATAGGCACAGGGGGAGGCTACAATGAGCAGTTCTTC

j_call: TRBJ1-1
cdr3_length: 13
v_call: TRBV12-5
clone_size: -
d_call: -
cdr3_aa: CASGFDTGPGAFF
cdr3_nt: TGTGCTAGTGGTTTCGATACAGGCCCGGGGGCTTTCTTT

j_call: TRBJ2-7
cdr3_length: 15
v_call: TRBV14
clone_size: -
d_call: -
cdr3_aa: CASRLRHGTGYEQYF
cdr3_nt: TGTGCCAGCAGACTTAGACATGGAACTGGGTACGAGCAGTACTTC

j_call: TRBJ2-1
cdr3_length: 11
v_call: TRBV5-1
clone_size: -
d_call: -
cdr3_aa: CASTTGHEQFF
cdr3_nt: TGCGCCAGCACGACTGGGCATGAGCAGTTCTTC

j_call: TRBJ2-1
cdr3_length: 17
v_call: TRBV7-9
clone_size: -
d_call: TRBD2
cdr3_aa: CASSSHGGGSRYNEQFF
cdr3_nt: TGTGCCAGCAGCTCCCACGGCGGGGGGTCCAGGTACAATGAGCAGTTCTTC

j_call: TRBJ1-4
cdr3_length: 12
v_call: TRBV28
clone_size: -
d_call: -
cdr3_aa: CASSLGEEKLFF
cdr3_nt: TGTGCCAGCAGTTTGGGGGAAGAAAAACTGTTTTTT

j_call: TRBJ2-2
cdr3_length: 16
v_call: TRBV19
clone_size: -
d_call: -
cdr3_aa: CASSPLGGGYTGELFF
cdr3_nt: TGTGCCAGTAGTCCATTGGGAGGGGGGTACACCGGGGAGCTGTTTTTT

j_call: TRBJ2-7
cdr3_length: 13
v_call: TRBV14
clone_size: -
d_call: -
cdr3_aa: CASSQVSVHEQYF
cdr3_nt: TGTGCCAGCAGCCAAGTCAGCGTACACGAGCAGTACTTC

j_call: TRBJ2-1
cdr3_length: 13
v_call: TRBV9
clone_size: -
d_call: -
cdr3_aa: CASSVDRYNEQFF
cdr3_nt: TGTGCCAGCAGCGTAGATCGGTACAATGAGCAGTTCTTC

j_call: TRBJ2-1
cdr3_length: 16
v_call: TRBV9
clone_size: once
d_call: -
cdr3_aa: CASSSGPGTHYNEQFF
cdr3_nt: TGTGCCAGCAGCAGTGGTCCCGGGACACACTACAATGAGCAGTTCTTC

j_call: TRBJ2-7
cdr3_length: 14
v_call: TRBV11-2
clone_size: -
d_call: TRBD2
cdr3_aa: CASSTSGGRYEQYF
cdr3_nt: TGTGCCAGCAGCACTAGCGGAGGTCGCTACGAGCAGTACTTC

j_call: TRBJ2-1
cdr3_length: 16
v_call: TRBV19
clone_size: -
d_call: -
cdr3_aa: CASSTRLYGSYNEQFF
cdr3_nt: TGTGCCAGTAGTACTCGACTATACGGCTCCTACAATGAGCAGTTCTTC

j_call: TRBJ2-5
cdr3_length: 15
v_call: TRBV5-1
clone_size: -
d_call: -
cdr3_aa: CASSLAQGDQETQYF
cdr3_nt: TGCGCCAGCAGCTTGGCCCAGGGTGACCAAGAGACCCAGTACTTC

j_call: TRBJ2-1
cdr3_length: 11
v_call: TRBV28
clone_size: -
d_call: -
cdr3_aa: CASSIGTEQFF
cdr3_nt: TGTGCCAGCAGCATAGGGACAGAGCAGTTCTTC

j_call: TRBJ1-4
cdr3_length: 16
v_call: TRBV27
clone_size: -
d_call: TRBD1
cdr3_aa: CASSLSTGTDNEKLFF
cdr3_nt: TGTGCCAGCAGTTTATCGACAGGGACGGATAATGAAAAACTGTTTTTT

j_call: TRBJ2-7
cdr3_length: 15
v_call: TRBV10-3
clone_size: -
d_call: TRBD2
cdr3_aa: CASRQTSGVSYEQYF
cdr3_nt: TGTGCCTCCCGACAAACTAGCGGGGTCTCCTACGAGCAGTACTTC

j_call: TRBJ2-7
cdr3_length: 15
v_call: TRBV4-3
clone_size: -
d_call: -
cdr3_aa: CASSQDRHRQDEQYF
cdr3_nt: TGCGCCAGCAGCCAAGATAGGCACAGGCAAGACGAGCAGTACTTC

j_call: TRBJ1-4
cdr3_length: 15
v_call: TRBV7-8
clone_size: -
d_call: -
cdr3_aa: CASSTWTATNEKLFF
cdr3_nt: TGTGCCAGCAGCACCTGGACTGCAACTAATGAAAAACTGTTTTTT

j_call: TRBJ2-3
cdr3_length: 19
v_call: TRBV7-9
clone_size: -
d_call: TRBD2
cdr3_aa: CASSPSSSGRAGSSDTQYF
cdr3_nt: TGTGCCAGCAGCCCATCGTCTAGCGGGAGGGCTGGCAGCTCAGATACGCAGTATTTT

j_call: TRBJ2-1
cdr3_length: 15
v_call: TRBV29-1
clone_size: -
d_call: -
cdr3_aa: CSGDRPGFTYNEQFF
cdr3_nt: TGCAGCGGAGACAGGCCGGGATTCACCTACAATGAGCAGTTCTTC

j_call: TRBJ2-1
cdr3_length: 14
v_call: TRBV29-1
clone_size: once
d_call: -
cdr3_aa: CSVTRGPTHNEQFF
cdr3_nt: TGCAGCGTGACACGAGGCCCCACCCACAATGAGCAGTTCTTC

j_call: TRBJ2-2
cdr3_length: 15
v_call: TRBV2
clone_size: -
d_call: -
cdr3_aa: CASSEARLRTGELFF
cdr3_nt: TGTGCCAGCAGTGAAGCGCGTCTGAGGACCGGGGAGCTGTTTTTT

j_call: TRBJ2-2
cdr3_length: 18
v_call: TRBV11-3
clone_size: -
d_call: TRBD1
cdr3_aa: CASSSGTGMEGDTGELFF
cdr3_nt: TGTGCCAGCAGCTCAGGGACAGGGATGGAGGGGGACACCGGGGAGCTGTTTTTT

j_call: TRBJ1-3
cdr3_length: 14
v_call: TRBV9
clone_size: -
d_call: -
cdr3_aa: CASSVRGTADTIYF
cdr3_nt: TGTGCCAGCAGCGTGAGGGGGACGGCGGACACCATATATTTT

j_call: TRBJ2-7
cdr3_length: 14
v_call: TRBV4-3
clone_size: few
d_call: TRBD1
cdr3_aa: CASSPGTGSYEQYF
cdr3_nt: TGCGCCAGCAGCCCCGGGACAGGGTCCTACGAGCAGTACTTC

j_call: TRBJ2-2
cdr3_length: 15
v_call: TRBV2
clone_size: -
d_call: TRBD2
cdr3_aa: CASSWTSGFSGELFF
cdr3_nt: TGTGCCAGCAGCTGGACTAGCGGGTTTTCCGGGGAGCTGTTTTTT

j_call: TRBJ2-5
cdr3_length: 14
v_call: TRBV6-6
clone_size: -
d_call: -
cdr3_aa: CASSHWGERETQYF
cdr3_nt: TGTGCCAGCAGTCACTGGGGTGAGCGTGAGACCCAGTACTTC

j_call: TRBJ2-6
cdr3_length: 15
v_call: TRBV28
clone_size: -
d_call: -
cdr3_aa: CASSPQEPGANVLTF
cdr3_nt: TGTGCCAGCAGTCCCCAGGAGCCTGGGGCCAACGTCCTGACTTTC

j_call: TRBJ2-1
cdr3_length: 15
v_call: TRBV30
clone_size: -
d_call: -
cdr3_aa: CAWSADSSSYNEQFF
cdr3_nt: TGTGCCTGGAGTGCGGACTCGAGCTCCTACAATGAGCAGTTCTTC

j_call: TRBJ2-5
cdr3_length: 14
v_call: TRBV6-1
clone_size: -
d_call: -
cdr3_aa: CASSDGHLQETQYF
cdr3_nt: TGTGCCAGCAGTGACGGACACCTCCAAGAGACCCAGTACTTC

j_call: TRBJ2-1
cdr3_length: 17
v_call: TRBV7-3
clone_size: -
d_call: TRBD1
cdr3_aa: CASSSTGLPSSYNEQFF
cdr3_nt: TGTGCCAGCAGCTCGACAGGGCTCCCGAGCTCCTACAATGAGCAGTTCTTC

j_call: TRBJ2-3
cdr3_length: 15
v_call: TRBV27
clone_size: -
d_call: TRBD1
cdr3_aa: CASSQHLQGADTQYF
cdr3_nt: TGTGCCAGCTCCCAACATCTCCAGGGGGCAGATACGCAGTATTTT

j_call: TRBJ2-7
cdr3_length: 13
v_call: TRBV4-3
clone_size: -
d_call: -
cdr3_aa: CASSQEGGYEQYF
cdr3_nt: TGCGCCAGCAGCCAAGAGGGCGGCTACGAGCAGTACTTC

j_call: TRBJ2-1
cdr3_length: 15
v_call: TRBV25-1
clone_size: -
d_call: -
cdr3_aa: CASSEYELAYNEQFF
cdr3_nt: TGTGCCAGCAGTGAATACGAGCTAGCGTACAATGAGCAGTTCTTC

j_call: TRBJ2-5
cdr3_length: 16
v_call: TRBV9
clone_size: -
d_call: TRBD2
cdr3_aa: CASSTPSGRDQETQYF
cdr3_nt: TGTGCCAGCAGCACCCCTAGCGGGAGAGATCAAGAGACCCAGTACTTC

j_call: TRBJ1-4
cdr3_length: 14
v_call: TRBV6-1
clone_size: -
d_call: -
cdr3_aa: CATSWALGGEKLFF
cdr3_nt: TGTGCCACTTCATGGGCCCTGGGCGGGGAAAAACTGTTTTTT

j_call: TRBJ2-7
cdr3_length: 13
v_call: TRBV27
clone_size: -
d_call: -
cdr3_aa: CASRVAGSYEQYF
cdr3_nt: TGTGCCAGCAGGGTGGCGGGCTCCTACGAGCAGTACTTC

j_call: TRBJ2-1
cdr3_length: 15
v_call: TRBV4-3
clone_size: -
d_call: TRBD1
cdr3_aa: CASSQDRGTYNEQFF
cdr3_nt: TGCGCCAGCAGTCAGGACAGGGGCACCTACAATGAGCAGTTCTTC

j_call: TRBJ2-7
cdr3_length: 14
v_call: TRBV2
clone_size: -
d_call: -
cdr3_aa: CASFAGAVSYEQYF
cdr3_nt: TGTGCCAGTTTTGCGGGTGCGGTTTCCTACGAGCAGTACTTC

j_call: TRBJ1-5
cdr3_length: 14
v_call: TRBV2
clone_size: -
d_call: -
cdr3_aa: CASGAGYSNQPQHF
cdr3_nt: TGTGCCAGCGGTGCCGGATACAGCAATCAGCCCCAGCATTTT

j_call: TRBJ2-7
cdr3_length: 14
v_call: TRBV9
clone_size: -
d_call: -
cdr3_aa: CASSVGVGTYEQYF
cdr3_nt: TGTGCCAGCAGCGTAGGTGTCGGAACCTACGAGCAGTACTTC

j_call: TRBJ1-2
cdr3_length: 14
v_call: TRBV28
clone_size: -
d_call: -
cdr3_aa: CASSPDVGPRGYTF
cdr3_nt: TGTGCCAGCAGCCCGGACGTAGGACCCCGGGGCTACACCTTC

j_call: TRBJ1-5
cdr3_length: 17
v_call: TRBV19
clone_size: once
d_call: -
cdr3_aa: CASSPGQKGYSNQPQHF
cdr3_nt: TGTGCCAGTAGTCCTGGACAGAAGGGATATAGCAATCAGCCCCAGCATTTT

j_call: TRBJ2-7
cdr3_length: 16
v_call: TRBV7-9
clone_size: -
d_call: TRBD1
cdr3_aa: CASSSPQGAHVYEQYF
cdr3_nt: TGTGCCAGCAGCTCACCTCAGGGGGCACACGTCTACGAGCAGTACTTC

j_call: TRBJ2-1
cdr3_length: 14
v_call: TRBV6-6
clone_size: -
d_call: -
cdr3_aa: CASSSPGLYNEQFF
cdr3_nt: TGTGCCAGCAGTTCCCCGGGACTCTACAATGAGCAGTTCTTC